The clone carrying this T cell receptor (beta chain) was seen a handful of times. Antigen specificity is unknown. The data were taken from a study of human T cells and chemical hapten exposure. The wider study: For the roughly 25-week duration of the study, patients were given weekly doses of diphenylcyclopropenone on the scalp. Study-level results: TCRs at a frequency above 1 in 1000 stayed unchanged with DPC sensitization.

Each cDNA molecule in the library carried unique molecular identifiers. TCRdb recomputed calls from the RACE reads with MiXCR, one row per CDR3 protein. The table includes some 400,000 distinct CDR3 sequences, 5% to 6.5% detected once. Time point: pre-sensitization, week 0. Specified treatment: therapeutic diphenylcyclopropenone sensitization with weekly scalp DPC. Germline V CDR1 and CDR2: SGHNT, YENEEA. V was shortened by 6 bases and J by 4 bases, with 14 bases between the two germline ends. CDR3 length: 14 amino acids. The source of this sequence is a woman aged 50 to 60 with alopecia areata. Some clones in this sample may be carry-over from other donors' samples. The sample consisted of whole blood, taken in connection with sensitization to the hapten diphenylcyclopropenone (DPC). V is TRBV11-3 and J is TRBJ2-3; TRBD2 is a possible D gene (6 bases). The CDR3 spells CASSSRLVPDTQYF. DNA for the CDR3: TGTGCCAGCAGTTCGCGACTAGTTCCAGATACGCAGTATTTT. Full variable domain (rest looked up from reference TRBV11-3 and TRBJ2-3): EAGVVQSPRYKIIEKKQPVAFWCNPISGHNTLYWYLQNLGQGPELLIRYENEEAVDDSQLPKDRFSAERLKGVDSTLKIQPAELGDSAVYLCASSSRLVPDTQYFGPGTRLTVL.